A selection of T cell receptor beta chains follows, all from one sample in a study of cytomegalovirus exposure and HLA in healthy donors. Assay: immunoSEQ multiplex PCR; the TCRdb copy retains only in-frame clones and omits some. This sample yields 150,000 to 200,000 clones, of which roughly 73% are seen a single time; 1.5% to 2% belongs to the top ten. The sample taken for sequencing was PBMCs. These receptors were collected from a woman aged 25 to 45 in good health and CMV-seronegative. Both conserved end residues are part of each CDR3. The order of the fields is clone size, J gene, V gene, D gene, CDR3 DNA, CDR3 protein. The D gene is left open where the match is weak. Only part of the rows carry a size: once, few, many, or a class if the clone is expanded.

clone_size: few
j_call: TRBJ1-2
v_call: TRBV5-4
d_call: TRBD1
cdr3_nt: TGTGCCAGCAGCCCGGACAGGGGGAGGTATGGCTACACCTTC
cdr3_aa: CASSPDRGRYGYTF

clone_size: NA
j_call: TRBJ2-2
v_call: TRBV6-5
d_call: NA
cdr3_nt: TGTGCCAGCACCACTAAGAACACCGGGGAGCTGTTTTTT
cdr3_aa: CASTTKNTGELFF

clone_size: NA
j_call: TRBJ2-5
v_call: TRBV5-1
d_call: TRBD2
cdr3_nt: TGCGCCAGCAGCTTGGTTGCTAGCGGGGGGGCCGAGGAGACCCAGTACTTC
cdr3_aa: CASSLVASGGAEETQYF

clone_size: NA
j_call: TRBJ2-4
v_call: TRBV9
d_call: NA
cdr3_nt: TGTGCCAGCAGCGTAGGTGGAGGTCTCGCCAAAAACATTCAGTACTTC
cdr3_aa: CASSVGGGLAKNIQYF

clone_size: few
j_call: TRBJ1-4
v_call: TRBV6-1
d_call: NA
cdr3_nt: TGTGCCAGCTCCAGGGGTAGCGCTAATGAAAAACTGTTTTTT
cdr3_aa: CASSRGSANEKLFF

clone_size: NA
j_call: TRBJ1-2
v_call: TRBV9
d_call: TRBD1
cdr3_nt: TGTGCCAGCAGCGCTGACCGGACAGGGGGCGGGGAGGGCTACACCTTC
cdr3_aa: CASSADRTGGGEGYTF

clone_size: NA
j_call: TRBJ2-7
v_call: TRBV5-4
d_call: TRBD1
cdr3_nt: TGTGCCAGCAGCTGGACAGGGGGCTCCTACGAGCAGTACTTC
cdr3_aa: CASSWTGGSYEQYF

clone_size: NA
j_call: TRBJ1-2
v_call: TRBV5-4
d_call: NA
cdr3_nt: TGTGCCAGCAGCAGCGACGACCTCGTGGGAGGCTATGGCTACACCTTC
cdr3_aa: CASSSDDLVGGYGYTF

clone_size: NA
j_call: TRBJ2-3
v_call: TRBV30
d_call: NA
cdr3_nt: TGTGCCTGGACTTTGGGCTTTAGGGGGGGTACGCAGTATTTT
cdr3_aa: CAWTLGFRGGTQYF

clone_size: NA
j_call: TRBJ2-7
v_call: TRBV2
d_call: NA
cdr3_nt: TGTGCCAGCAGTGATTTCTCAGGGATCCACGAGCAGTACTTC
cdr3_aa: CASSDFSGIHEQYF

clone_size: NA
j_call: TRBJ2-7
v_call: TRBV2
d_call: NA
cdr3_nt: TGTGCCAGCAGCTTAACCTACGAGCAGTACTTC
cdr3_aa: CASSLTYEQYF

clone_size: NA
j_call: TRBJ1-5
v_call: TRBV2
d_call: TRBD1
cdr3_nt: TGTGCCAGCAGTGTTCAATCCGGGACAGGCTATCAGCCCCAGCATTTT
cdr3_aa: CASSVQSGTGYQPQHF

clone_size: NA
j_call: TRBJ1-3
v_call: TRBV7-2
d_call: TRBD1
cdr3_nt: TGTGCCAGCATCGACAGGGGAAGGGCTGGAAACACCATATATTTT
cdr3_aa: CASIDRGRAGNTIYF

clone_size: NA
j_call: TRBJ1-1
v_call: TRBV27
d_call: NA
cdr3_nt: TGTGCCAGCAGTTTAAGCTTAACGTGGGGGGGAGGCACTGAAGCTTTCTTT
cdr3_aa: CASSLSLTWGGGTEAFF

clone_size: few
j_call: TRBJ1-2
v_call: TRBV5-1
d_call: TRBD1
cdr3_nt: TGCGCCAGCAGCTTGGCCACAGGACAGGGGAGCTATGGCTACACCTTC
cdr3_aa: CASSLATGQGSYGYTF

clone_size: NA
j_call: TRBJ1-6
v_call: TRBV11-3
d_call: NA
cdr3_nt: TGTGCCAGCAGCTTAGATGAGAATTCACCCCTCCACTTT
cdr3_aa: CASSLDENSPLHF

clone_size: once
j_call: TRBJ2-7
v_call: TRBV7-8
d_call: NA
cdr3_nt: TGTGCCAGCAGCCCGGGTGAAGGCCCTCAAGGTTACGAGCAGTACTTC
cdr3_aa: CASSPGEGPQGYEQYF

clone_size: once
j_call: TRBJ2-7
v_call: TRBV7-9
d_call: NA
cdr3_nt: TGTGCCAGCTGCCTACAGGCGGCGAGCGAGCAGTACTTC
cdr3_aa: CASCLQAASEQYF

clone_size: NA
j_call: TRBJ1-1
v_call: TRBV28
d_call: NA
cdr3_nt: TGTGCCAGCAGACTCCCGAACACTGAAGCTTTCTTT
cdr3_aa: CASRLPNTEAFF

clone_size: NA
j_call: TRBJ1-2
v_call: TRBV11-2
d_call: TRBD1
cdr3_nt: TGTGCCAGCAGCCATTCGGGACAGTCGGACTATGGCTACACCTTC
cdr3_aa: CASSHSGQSDYGYTF

clone_size: NA
j_call: TRBJ2-1
v_call: TRBV9
d_call: TRBD2
cdr3_nt: TGTGCCAGCAGCGCCTCCGGGACTAGCGGGGGTCTAGGCTACAATGAGCAGTTCTTC
cdr3_aa: CASSASGTSGGLGYNEQFF

clone_size: NA
j_call: TRBJ1-1
v_call: TRBV6-5
d_call: NA
cdr3_nt: TGTGCCAGCATCCCTCCGGGACAAGCCACTGAAGCTTTCTTT
cdr3_aa: CASIPPGQATEAFF

clone_size: NA
j_call: TRBJ2-1
v_call: TRBV5-6
d_call: TRBD2
cdr3_nt: TGTGCCAGCAGCCCGGGGGGTGGGTACAATGAGCAGTTCTTC
cdr3_aa: CASSPGGGYNEQFF

clone_size: NA
j_call: TRBJ1-6
v_call: TRBV5-1
d_call: NA
cdr3_nt: TGCGCCAGCAGGGACAGCACGAGCTCCTATAATTCACCCCTCCACTTT
cdr3_aa: CASRDSTSSYNSPLHF

clone_size: NA
j_call: TRBJ1-4
v_call: TRBV5-1
d_call: TRBD1
cdr3_nt: TGCGCCAGCAGCTTTTCGCCGGGACAGTCTAATGAAAAACTGTTTTTT
cdr3_aa: CASSFSPGQSNEKLFF

clone_size: NA
j_call: TRBJ1-5
v_call: TRBV6-5
d_call: NA
cdr3_nt: TGTGCCAGCAGCTCTAATAGCAATCAGCCCCAGCATTTT
cdr3_aa: CASSSNSNQPQHF

clone_size: few
j_call: TRBJ1-1
v_call: TRBV7-6
d_call: TRBD1
cdr3_nt: TGTGCCAGCAGCTTGCGTTCGGGACAGGGTAGCACTGAAGCTTTCTTT
cdr3_aa: CASSLRSGQGSTEAFF